This TCR beta chain was documented in a study of T cell responses to AZD1222 COVID-19 vaccine. Study findings and constraints: The donors showed a predominance of white British ancestry and of females, with possible underestimation of clonal diversity. Seropositive AZD1222 recipients at baseline numbered only 6 or 7.

Turning to this clone: Its target is unknown.

Profiling relied on immunoSEQ multiplex PCR, and the TCRdb table lists in-frame clones only, not all of them. The sample records 150,000 to 200,000 clones, approximately 93% being singletons. Per the germline V gene, CDR1 is SGDLS and CDR2 is YYNGEE. The CDR3 is made up of 15 amino acids. V was shortened by 4 bases and J by 2 bases, with 14 bases between the two germline ends. Sequencing was performed on peripheral blood, taken on day 0 of AZD1222 vaccination. This sequence originates from an adult in good health. V usage is TRBV9 and J usage is TRBJ2-3, with D unclear. The CDR3 protein is CASSFAGRPTDTQYF. Here the CDR3 DNA reads TGTGCCAGCAGCTTTGCCGGGCGGCCCACAGATACGCAGTATTTT.